This TCR beta chain was profiled in a study of T cell clonotyping in hematopoietic cell transplantation. Study findings and constraints: At the given depth, recipient repertoires were over 95% de novo clonotypes. Higher Inverse Simpson Index values in graft donor and pretransplant recipient predicted broader posttransplant TCR diversity.

V shed 8 bases and J 5 bases; nucleotides not matched to a gene: 14. This CDR3 is 15 amino acids long. CDR1 is MNHNS and CDR2 is SASEGT in the germline V gene. Concerning this clone: The antigen is unknown.

The protocol was immunoSEQ multiplex PCR, while the TCRdb copy is restricted to in-frame clones and leaves out a portion. The sample includes 2,800 or so clones, approximately 83% of them seen just once. The rearrangement links TRBV6-1 to TRBJ2-7, with 8 bases that match TRBD1. The specimen comprised PBMCs, sampled 180 days after allogeneic stem cell transplant. The receptor was derived from a female patient aged 35-55 years who had an allogeneic stem cell transplant from a related donor, so T cells may come from the graft donor. Some clones in this sample may be carry-over from other donors' samples. CDR3 sequence: CASGAIRDRSDEQYF. The CDR3 nucleotides read TGTGCCAGCGGGGCTATCCGGGACAGGAGCGACGAGCAGTACTTC.